This T cell receptor beta chain was identified during a study of blood T cell repertoires in COVID-19. This CDR3 region has 12 residues. The germline V and J ends were trimmed by 11 bases and 7 bases, with 12 bases remaining between them. Germline loops: CDR1 LNHDA, CDR2 SQIVND (reference sequence). Here immunoSEQ multiplex PCR was the method, and the copy in TCRdb shows in-frame clones only, minus some. The data hold fewer than 150,000 clones, with roughly 72% observed a single time. The source of this sequence is a human donor in a cohort sampled during active COVID-19. Sequenced: peripheral blood. The chain employs TRBV19 and TRBJ1-6; perhaps TRBD1 as D (5 bases). CDR3 region: CACRDSNSPLHF. The CDR3 coding sequence is TGTGCCTGCCGGGACTCAAATTCACCCCTCCACTTT. Supplemented by reference TRBV19 and TRBJ1-6, the full variable domain reads DGGITQSPKYLFRKEGQNVTLSCEQNLNHDAMYWYRQDPGQGLRLIYYSQIVNDFQKGDIAEGYSVSREKKESFPLTVTSAQKNPTAFYLCACRDSNSPLHFGNGTRLTVT.